The 7 T cell receptor beta chains below come from one sample, sequenced in a study of blood T cells in healthy people across ages (dated by TCRdb to about 2015). Libraries were prepared through 5' RACE. Instrument used: Illumina HiSeq 2500. A second about 7 to 11 cycle PCR used a sample-barcoded 5' primer and a J-beta primer mix. TCRdb reran the public reads through fastp at Q25 and MiXCR, keeping productive beta chains. Every distinct CDR3 protein forms one entry, paired with its most common genes and DNA. The sample records about 1.4 million distinct CDR3 sequences, approximately 59% of which are singletons. Together, the top ten hold over 6.5% of the sample. The sequenced sample consisted of blood. All receptors come from a man younger than 35 in good health.

The table lists this clonotype with a few counts. The chain recombines TRBV12-3 or TRBV12-4 with TRBJ1-2; TRBD1 agrees at 9 bases. This CDR3 is 16 amino acids long. Losses at the gene ends were 7 bases for V and 2 bases for J; bases not matched to a gene: 11. CDR3: CASTKRTGVGNYGYTF. DNA of the CDR3: TGTGCCAGCACCAAACGGACAGGGGTTGGGAACTATGGCTACACCTTC.

The chain employs TRBV7-9 and TRBJ2-7; 9 bases match TRBD1. The length of the CDR3 is 13 residues. V was clipped by 4 bases and J by 7 bases; unmatched bases: 5. Germline CDR1 and CDR2: SEHNR and FQNEAQ (reference sequence). CDR3 sequence: CASSSSTGGEQYF. CDR3 coding DNA: TGTGCCAGCAGCTCCTCGACAGGGGGAGAGCAGTACTTC.

This clonotype was found once. The chain employs TRBV20-1 and TRBJ1-5, with D possibly matching TRBD1 (6 bases). The germline gives CDR1 DFQATT, CDR2 SNEGSKA (reference sequence). Trimming shortened V by 6 bases and J by 1 base, and 19 bases separated the two germline ends. This CDR3 is 16 amino acids long. CDR3 nucleotides: TGCAGTGCCATAACTACCGGGACAAAAAGCAATCAGCCCCAGCATTTT. Translating it yields CSAITTGTKSNQPQHF.

The gene calls are TRBV27 and TRBJ2-7, with 12 bases that match TRBD1. The length of the CDR3 is 17 residues. Germline trimming cut 2 bases from V and 6 bases from J; bases unmatched to any gene: 11. The germline V gene has CDR1 MNHEY and CDR2 SMNVEV (reference sequence). CDR3 coding DNA: TGTGCCAGCAGTTTAGTAGGTAGTCGGGACAGGGGGCTCGAGCAGTACTTC. Translating gives CASSLVGSRDRGLEQYF.

CDR3 protein: CASSLPTSDTDTQYF. The DNA for the CDR3 is TGCGCCAGCAGCTTGCCTACTAGCGACACAGATACGCAGTATTTT. The genes are TRBV5-1 and TRBJ2-3, with 7 bases identical to TRBD2. CDR3 size: 15 residues. In germline, CDR1 is SGHRS, CDR2 YFSETQ. The V segment lost 1 base and the J segment 2 bases; nucleotides outside the gene matches: 4.

The CDR3 DNA sequence: TGTGCCAGCAGTGATTTGGATAGTCAGCCCCAGCATTTT. This sequence encodes CASSDLDSQPQHF. The genes are TRBV2 and TRBJ1-5, with D unclear. The CDR3 has 13 residues. The germline gives CDR1 SNHLY, CDR2 FYNNEI. V dropped 3 bases and J dropped 6 bases, with 9 bases sitting between them.

This chain joins TRBV20-1 and TRBJ2-7; D is ambiguous. V lost 3 bases and J lost 3, with 9 bases in between. The germline CDR1 and CDR2 sequences are DFQATT and SNEGSKA (reference sequence). The CDR3 extends over 12 amino acids. The CDR3 is CSASIRLYEQYF. CDR3 DNA sequence: TGCAGTGCTAGCATCAGACTCTACGAGCAGTACTTC.